This entry is about one TCR beta chain. The antigen this receptor binds is unknown. The sample holds no much larger clone one base away, and base qualities are not on file. From the cysteine up to the phenylalanine, the CDR3 has a length of 15 residues. Only the CDR3 portion is preserved as DNA: 45 bases, with reading frame beginning at the first base. Based on the germline V gene (reference sequence), the CDR1 and CDR2 sequences are SGHAT and FQDESV. Trimming at the junction amounts to 5 bases on V and 7 bases on J, and the germline ends lie 21 bases apart. What the time point label conveys for this sample: newly diagnosed GD, antithyroid drugs for less than 3 months. For both TCR sequencing and RNA sequencing, RNA was extracted from PBMCs using TRIzol. The diagnosis of Graves' disease followed American Thyroid Association guidelines. Patients for the study were recruited at an endocrinology department in Xi'an, China. From each patient, around 9.3 milliliters of peripheral blood was collected into an EDTA anticoagulant tube. Ficoll Paque Plus density gradient separation was used to isolate PBMCs, and no further T cell sorting was performed. An Agilent 2100 Bioanalyzer and agarose gel were used to check RNA quality, and a NanoDrop 2000 was used to measure RNA concentration.

Library method: multiplex PCR. For sequencing, an Illumina HiSeq 4000 was employed. iRepertoire HTBI primers and Arm-PCR amplification of CDR3 regions were used to construct TCR beta libraries. Gel purification was performed on PCR products prior to sequencing. Per the authors' processing: Across samples, around 62 TRBV and 13 to 15 TRBJ segments were identified and used for gene usage analysis of CDR3 amino acid clonotypes. Filtered high-quality paired reads were merged into contigs using COPE and FqMerger. BLAST was used to align contigs to IMGT TRBV, TRBD and TRBJ reference genes, with CDR3 defined following IMGT. Any clonotype with a frequency above 0.1% was classified as a highly expanded clone. Shannon entropy served as the measure of repertoire diversity, while the Gini coefficient captured V-J evenness. Public clonotypes were defined as clonotypes shared by more than one individual. Using fastp trimming at Q25 and MiXCR clonotype assembly, TCRdb reanalyzed the public sequencing data and kept in-frame beta chains. Under each unique CDR3 protein, matching rows form one entry showing the most common genes and DNA. The V and J calls were determined by TCRdb, not by the authors. This sample holds 440,000 or so distinct CDR3 sequences; about 15% were observed only once. The ten largest make up roughly 17% of the sample.

The data derive from a study of regulatory T cells in long-lasting Graves disease (dated by TCRdb to the early 2020s). Study-level background: Antithyroid drugs had been taken for less than 3 months by newly diagnosed Graves' disease patients. Peripheral blood TCR sequencing and RNA sequencing compared persistent Graves' disease patients with newly diagnosed Graves' disease patients. The study took place in China and was registered as a clinical trial. A total of around 35 samples underwent TCR sequencing: about 13 from persistent and some 20 from newly diagnosed Graves' disease patients. General conclusions and limits of the study: Persistent disease showed preferential use of TRBV28, TRBJ1-2 and TRBJ2-5, whereas newly diagnosed disease favored TRBV20-1 and TRBJ2-1. The study examined only peripheral blood because the primary lesion, thyroid tissue, could not be accessed. More public clonotypes were shared among persistent patients (roughly 2,900) than among newly diagnosed patients (over 900). Sequencing and analysis were restricted to the TCR beta chain. Compared with newly diagnosed patients, persistent Graves' disease patients had lower TCR Shannon entropy and fewer highly expanded clones, which suggests clonal expansion. As a limitation, the authors acknowledged that the small sample size may reduce accuracy.

The sample also formed part of further work on T cells in Graves' hyperthyroidism and ophthalmopathy. That second report states: Stable Graves' hyperthyroidism was defined as the absence of progression to ophthalmopathy over 18 months of follow-up. Hyperthyroidism patients were aged 18 to 65 years and newly diagnosed, with disease duration of less than 2 months. Exclusion was applied to patients with uncontrolled infections, other autoimmune diseases, pregnancy or lactation. Clinical symptoms, serum thyroxine and TRAb, thyroid ultrasound, and orbital computed tomography formed the basis for the diagnoses. The TCR CDR3 was subjected to a first round of RT-PCR using the HTBI primer set and the Qiagen OneStep RT-PCR kit. Blood samples also contained most of the expanded thyroid clonotypes (frequency above 0.001), which suggests that blood repertoires may reflect thyroid immune responses. Ophthalmopathy was separated from stable hyperthyroidism by a 13 V-J signature model, with around 90% sensitivity and about 81% specificity obtained in cross-validation and 80%/75% obtained in testing. In validation, the model predicted progression to ophthalmopathy a median of roughly 6.1 months before onset, with approximately 68% sensitivity and around 76% specificity. To identify TCR V-J signatures that set the groups apart, the researchers used a discovery cohort of more than 95 patients, made up of approximately 43 with Graves' ophthalmopathy and 57 with stable Graves' hyperthyroidism. An independent validation cohort of 18 to 20 hyperthyroidism patients and 15 or so patients who later progressed to ophthalmopathy tested prospective prediction of ophthalmopathy. For training and testing, the 100 or so patients in the discovery cohort were randomly divided in a 7:3 ratio. Thyroid tissue and blood T-cell repertoires from several Graves' hyperthyroidism patients were also compared in the study. After blood sampling, hyperthyroidism patients were treated with methimazole at a starting dose of 30 mg daily, and ophthalmopathy patients were treated with high-dose intravenous methylprednisolone. The libraries were constructed in a second round of multiplex PCR and then size-selected and purified. Paired-end sequencing of the libraries was performed with 100 bp reads on an Illumina HiSeq2000. SOAPnuke was used to process the raw data, throwing out any read that contained adapters or uncalled bases, had a mean Phred below 15, or lacked an exact constant-primer or identifier match. High-quality paired reads were merged with COPE v1.2.5, and unique nucleotide sequences were defined as clonotypes. Clonotypes were aligned to IMGT TRBV, TRBD and TRBJ reference segments using MiTCR v1.1. Only V-J combinations with frequency above 0.0001, covering 99% to 99.2% of repertoires, were analysed. A TCS score was defined as the ratio of F50 (clonal expansion) to E x V (chaos), with BLOSUM62-based TCRdist applied between CDR3 peptides within each V-J. Welch's t-statistics and random forest reduced several hundred V-J features to about 13, which were used in a naive Bayes classifier (R e1071). Sample size was not statistically predetermined, and investigators were not blinded to group allocation. According to the paper, TCR Vbeta CDR3 sequencing was carried out on about 140 peripheral blood samples, which came from fewer than 50 ophthalmopathy, around 74 hyperthyroidism and about 17 progressor patients.

The V gene is TRBV11-1 and the J gene is TRBJ2-7, and perhaps TRBD2 as D gene, on 5 matching bases. Sequenced here: peripheral blood mononuclear cells (PBMCs), sampled at new diagnosis, from a patient treated with antithyroid drugs. This TCR was sampled from a woman in her twenties or thirties with Graves disease. Donor details come from another sample of the same person, matched by shared clones. In nucleotides, the sequence is TGTGCCAGCAGCCAAGTACATGGACCGGGAAGGGAGCAGTACTTC. Translated, it gives CASSQVHGPGREQYF.